A selection of T cell receptor beta chains follows, all from one sample in a study of control samples from healthy donors and cancer patients. The data were produced by immunoSEQ multiplex PCR, yet TCRdb's version contains in-frame clones alone and is incomplete. The data show roughly 170,000 clones, around 94% seen once. The sample taken for sequencing was blood. The receptors shown here come from a woman aged 18-29 years in good health. The CDR3 runs from the conserved cysteine through the conserved F or W. Each record gives: J gene, V gene, CDR3 protein.

TRBJ2-2 | TRBV5-1 | CASSPSTGGFGTGELFF
TRBJ2-2 | TRBV27 | CASSFGGTGELFF
TRBJ2-4 | TRBV5-6 | CASSQYYGEAKNIQYF
TRBJ2-2 | TRBV6-2/TRBV6-3 | CASSWLAGVDTGELFF
TRBJ2-5 | TRBV4-3 | CASSQGKGHIQETQYF
TRBJ1-1 | TRBV5-1 | CASSFWDSRTEAFF
TRBJ2-5 | TRBV29-1 | CSVVSAYQETQYF
TRBJ2-7 | TRBV7-8 | CATWGRVAGKDFEQYF
TRBJ1-6 | TRBV11-3 | CASSFSRGSYNSPLHF
TRBJ1-3 | TRBV7-2 | CASSSQGDTIYF
TRBJ2-7 | TRBV2 | CASSTGWFSEQYF
TRBJ2-7 | TRBV6-2/TRBV6-3 | CASSPRLARSGEQYF
TRBJ1-1 | TRBV18 | CASSRQGNTEAFF
TRBJ2-7 | TRBV19 | CASSRNTGFHEQYF
TRBJ1-3 | TRBV7-9 | CASSGEAGNTIYF
TRBJ2-6 | TRBV18 | CASSPLTGTGSGANVLTF
TRBJ2-2 | TRBV4-1 | CASSQDRQRGGTGELFF
TRBJ2-3 | TRBV9 | CASSASIGAYTDTQYF
TRBJ2-1 | TRBV27 | CASLRDYIRANEQFF
TRBJ1-2 | TRBV5-1 | CASSYDNQPGGYTF
TRBJ2-7 | TRBV28 | CASSLWGTTGQQTTYEQYF
TRBJ1-5 | TRBV27 | CASSLSRNQPQHF
TRBJ2-7 | TRBV3-1/TRBV3-2 | CASGRDEQYF
TRBJ1-3 | TRBV6-6 | CASTFTATSGNTIYF
TRBJ1-2 | TRBV20-1 | CSARRGTGYTF
TRBJ2-7 | TRBV5-5 | CASSRNTGGSSSYEQYF
TRBJ1-2 | TRBV7-2 | CASSLRGQLYGYTF
TRBJ1-2 | TRBV15 | CATSGTGGYNYGYTF
TRBJ2-7 | TRBV11-1 | CASSLGSGPGSYEQYF
TRBJ2-1 | TRBV18 | CASSPGTGSHNEQFF
TRBJ1-3 | TRBV7-8 | CASSLKDISSGNTIYF
TRBJ2-1 | TRBV28 | CASSLGGSSYNEQFF
TRBJ2-1 | TRBV9 | CASSVGPEGREQFF
TRBJ2-5 | TRBV3-1/TRBV3-2 | CASSQDRGPTETQYF
TRBJ1-1 | TRBV9 | CASSVGRSPEAFF
TRBJ2-7 | TRBV3-1/TRBV3-2 | CASSQPWLAGEIIYEQYF
TRBJ2-7 | TRBV7-9 | CASSLEMESYEQYF
TRBJ2-7 | TRBV25-1 | CASSLDRGSYDEQYF
TRBJ1-4 | TRBV7-2 | CASSADRVREKLFF
TRBJ2-7 | TRBV28 | CASVNPGGDEQYF
TRBJ2-3 | TRBV18 | CASSPPRITDTQYF
TRBJ2-3 | TRBV27 | CASSLFSRRGGTDTQYF
TRBJ1-2 | TRBV3-1/TRBV3-2 | CASSQGESDGYTF
TRBJ1-1 | TRBV7-3 | CASSLTLGTEAFF
TRBJ1-6 | TRBV4-2 | CASSQGQGDSPLHF
TRBJ2-1 | TRBV11-1 | CASSFWTSGRDVRQFF
TRBJ1-1 | TRBV5-1 | CASSPGDRENTEAFF
TRBJ1-2 | TRBV18 | CASSLAGSRGYTF
TRBJ1-2 | TRBV6-5 | CASSYTPGGAYGYTF
TRBJ1-1 | TRBV5-1 | CASSFAAGRKNTEAFF
TRBJ2-3 | TRBV4-2 | CASSQGGTSGSTDTQYF
TRBJ2-7 | TRBV18 | CASSRSQNSYEQYF
TRBJ1-2 | TRBV28 | CASGPGTGGYTF
TRBJ1-1 | TRBV5-4 | CASRTGTLNTEAFF
TRBJ2-5 | TRBV28 | CASSGGAIGETQYF